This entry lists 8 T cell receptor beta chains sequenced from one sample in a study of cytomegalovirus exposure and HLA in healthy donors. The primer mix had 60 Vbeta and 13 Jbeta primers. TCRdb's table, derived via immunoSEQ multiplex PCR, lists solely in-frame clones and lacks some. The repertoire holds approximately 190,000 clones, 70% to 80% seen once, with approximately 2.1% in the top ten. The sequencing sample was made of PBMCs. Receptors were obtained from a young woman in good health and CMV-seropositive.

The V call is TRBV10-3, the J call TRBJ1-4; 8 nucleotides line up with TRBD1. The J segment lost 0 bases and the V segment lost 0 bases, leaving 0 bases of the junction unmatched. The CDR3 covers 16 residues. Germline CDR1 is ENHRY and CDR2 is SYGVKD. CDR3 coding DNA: TGTGCCATCAGTGAGTCGACAGGGGCAACTAATGAAAAACTGTTTTTT. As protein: CAISESTGATNEKLFF.

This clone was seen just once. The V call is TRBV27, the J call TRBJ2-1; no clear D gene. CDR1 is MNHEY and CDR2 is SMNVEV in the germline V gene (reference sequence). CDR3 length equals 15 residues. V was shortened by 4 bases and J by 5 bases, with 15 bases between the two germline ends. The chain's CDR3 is CASSWVGGVNNEQFF. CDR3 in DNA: TGTGCCAGCAGTTGGGTCGGCGGAGTTAACAATGAGCAGTTCTTC.

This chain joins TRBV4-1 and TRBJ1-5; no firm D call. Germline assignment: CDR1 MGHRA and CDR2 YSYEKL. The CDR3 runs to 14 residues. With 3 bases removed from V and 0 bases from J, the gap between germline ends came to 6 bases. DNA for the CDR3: TGCGCCAGCAGCCAGACTAATAGCAATCAGCCCCAGCATTTT. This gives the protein CASSQTNSNQPQHF.

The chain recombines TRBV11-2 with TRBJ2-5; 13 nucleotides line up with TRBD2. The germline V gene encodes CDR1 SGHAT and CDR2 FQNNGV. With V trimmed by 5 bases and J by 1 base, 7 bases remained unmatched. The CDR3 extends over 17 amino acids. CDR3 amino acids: CASSLYTSGGAQETQYF. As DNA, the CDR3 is TGTGCCAGCAGCCTCTACACTAGCGGGGGGGCCCAAGAGACCCAGTACTTC.

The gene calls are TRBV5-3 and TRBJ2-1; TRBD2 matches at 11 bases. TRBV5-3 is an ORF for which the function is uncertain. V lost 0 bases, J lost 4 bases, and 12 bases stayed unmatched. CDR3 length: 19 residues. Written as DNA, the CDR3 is TGTGCCAGAAGCTTGGCCGAGGGTAGCGGGAGGGGGATTTACAATGAGCAGTTCTTC. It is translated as CARSLAEGSGRGIYNEQFF.

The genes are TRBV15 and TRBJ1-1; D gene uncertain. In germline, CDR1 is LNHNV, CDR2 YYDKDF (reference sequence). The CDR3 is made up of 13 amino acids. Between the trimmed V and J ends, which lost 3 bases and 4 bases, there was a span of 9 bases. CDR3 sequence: CATSSSDVTEAFF. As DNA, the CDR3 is TGTGCCACCAGCAGCTCAGATGTCACTGAAGCTTTCTTT.

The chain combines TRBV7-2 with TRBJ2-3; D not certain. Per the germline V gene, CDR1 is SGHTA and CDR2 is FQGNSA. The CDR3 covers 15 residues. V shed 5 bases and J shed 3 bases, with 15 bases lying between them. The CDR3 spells CASSPLRPLTDTQYF. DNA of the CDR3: TGTGCCAGCAGCCCGCTGCGGCCCCTTACAGATACGCAGTATTTT.

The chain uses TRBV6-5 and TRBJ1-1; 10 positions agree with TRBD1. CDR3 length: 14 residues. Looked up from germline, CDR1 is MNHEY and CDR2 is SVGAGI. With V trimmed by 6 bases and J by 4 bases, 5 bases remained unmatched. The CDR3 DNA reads TGTGCCAGCAGAAAAGGACAGGGGGGCACTGAAGCTTTCTTT. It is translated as CASRKGQGGTEAFF.